Below, 25 T cell receptor beta chains from the same sample are listed, as sequenced in a study of blood T cell repertoires in COVID-19. TCRdb's copy holds only in-frame clones and misses some; the assay was immunoSEQ multiplex PCR. The table has 250,000 to 350,000 clones, 89% seen once; the top ten hold 0.94%. Specimen: peripheral blood. The receptors stem from a woman aged 40-49 years who had recovered from COVID-19.

V usage is TRBV5-6 and J usage is TRBJ1-6; TRBD1 is a possible D gene (6 bases). The CDR3 runs to 15 residues. Germline V gene data show CDR1 as SGHDT and CDR2 as YYEEEE. Trimming removed 2 bases from V and 6 bases from J, with 12 bases in between. The CDR3 protein is CASSLSRGGNSPLHF. CDR3 DNA: TGTGCCAGCAGCTTAAGCCGAGGGGGTAATTCACCCCTCCACTTT.

The rearrangement links TRBV27 to TRBJ1-1, with 7 bases matching TRBD1. This CDR3 region has 14 residues. CDR1 MNHEY and CDR2 SMNVEV come from the germline V gene (reference sequence). V was clipped by 7 bases and J by 1 base; unmatched bases: 6. CDR3 in amino acids: CASTPRGENTEAFF. In DNA, the CDR3 is TGTGCCAGCACCCCCAGGGGGGAGAACACTGAAGCTTTCTTT.

The CDR3 region has the DNA TGTGCCAGCAGTACGCGTAGCGGGAGGGCCGAGCAGTACTTC. This gives the protein CASSTRSGRAEQYF. The V call is TRBV28, the J call TRBJ2-7; 11 bases are a match to TRBD2. The CDR3 contains 14 residues. CDR1 MDHEN and CDR2 SYDVKM come from the germline V gene. Trimming took 5 bases from V and 6 from J; bases not matched to a gene: 6. Full variable domain (remainder filled in from reference TRBV28 and TRBJ2-7): DVKVTQSSRYLVKRTGEKVFLECVQDMDHENMFWYRQDPGLGLRLIYFSYDVKMKEKGDIPEGYSVSREKKERFSLILESASTNQTSMYLCASSTRSGRAEQYFGPGTRLTVT.

The rearrangement uses TRBV6-5 and TRBJ2-7; perhaps TRBD2 as D (5 bases). The length of the CDR3 is 12 residues. Looked up from germline, CDR1 is MNHEY and CDR2 is SVGAGI. Between the trimmed V and J ends, which lost 5 bases and 7 bases, there was a span of 12 bases. As DNA, the CDR3 is TGTGCCAGCAGTAAACTAGGGAGAGAGCAGTACTTC. Translation gives CASSKLGREQYF.

The gene calls are TRBV6-5 and TRBJ2-5, with 8 bases identical to TRBD1. CDR1 and CDR2 (germline): MNHEY, SVGAGI. The CDR3 is 15 amino acids. Germline trimming cut 6 bases from V and 2 bases from J; bases unmatched to any gene: 8. CDR3 protein: CASSRRGTGQETQYF. For the CDR3, the DNA is TGTGCCAGCAGCCGGAGGGGGACAGGACAAGAGACCCAGTACTTC.

This clone was observed a single time. J is TRBJ1-4 and V is TRBV24-1, with 9 bases that match TRBD1. J lost 11 bases, V lost 5 bases, and 17 bases had no gene match. Germline lookup yields CDR1 KGHDR and CDR2 SFDVKD. The CDR3 extends over 17 amino acids. CDR3 nucleotides: TGTGCCACCAGTGCCTGGGAGCCGGGACAGGGATCGGAGAAACTGTTTTTT. Protein: CATSAWEPGQGSEKLFF.

The V call is TRBV14, the J call TRBJ2-7; weak D call: TRBD2 (5 bases). The CDR3 has 15 amino acids. Germline CDR1 SGHDN, CDR2 FVKESK. V lost 2 bases and J 6 bases, leaving 17 bases between the germline ends. CDR3 in DNA: TGTGCCAGCAGCCAAAGCGGCCTAGCAACGGGCGAGCAGTACTTC. Amino acid sequence: CASSQSGLATGEQYF.

The chain links TRBV19 to TRBJ2-1, with TRBD1 identical over 12 bases. From germline, CDR1 is LNHDA and CDR2 SQIVND (reference sequence). After removal of 4 bases from V and 7 bases from J, the junction contained 8 bases not matched to a gene. The CDR3 length is 16 residues. The CDR3 DNA follows: TGTGCCAGTAGTACCCCGGGACAGGGGGCGAGGAATGAGCAGTTCTTC. This codes for CASSTPGQGARNEQFF.

The chain uses TRBV18 and TRBJ2-7; 8 positions match TRBD1. Trimming at V came to 3 bases and at J to 4 bases, leaving 8 bases not matched to a gene. The CDR3 spans 15 residues. Germline V gene lookup returns CDR1 KGHSH and CDR2 LQKENI. The CDR3 sequence: CASSPQGQGPYEQYF. CDR3 DNA sequence: TGTGCCAGCTCACCCCAAGGACAGGGTCCGTACGAGCAGTACTTC.

This rearrangement joins TRBV30 to TRBJ2-5; maybe TRBD2 (5 bases). The V end lost 2 bases, the J end lost 5 bases, and 18 bases lay between the germline ends. Germline CDR1 reads GTSNPN; CDR2 reads SVGIG (reference sequence). This CDR3 is 15 amino acids long. The CDR3 protein is CAWSPPTSSGETQYF. CDR3 DNA: TGTGCCTGGAGTCCTCCCACTAGTTCCGGCGAGACCCAGTACTTC. The full variable domain, completed using reference TRBV30 and TRBJ2-5, is SQTIHQWPATLVQPVGSPLSLECTVEGTSNPNLYWYRQAAGRGLQLLFYSVGIGQISSEVPQNLSASRPQDRQFILSSKKLLLSDSGFYLCAWSPPTSSGETQYFGPGTRLLVL.

The J gene is TRBJ2-5, the V gene TRBV3-1 (or the pseudogene TRBV3-2); the match to TRBD2 covers 7 bases. The length of the CDR3 is 14 residues. J gave up 4 bases and V 0 bases, and 2 bases lay outside the gene matches. The germline CDR1 and CDR2 sequences are LGHDT and YNNKEL (reference sequence). The CDR3 protein is CASSQEGGVETQYF. The CDR3 DNA sequence: TGTGCCAGCAGCCAAGAGGGAGGGGTAGAGACCCAGTACTTC.

The chain recombines TRBV6-4 with TRBJ2-1; 8 bases map to TRBD2. The CDR3 is 17 amino acids. The V gene end was trimmed by 0 bases and the J gene end by 4 bases; junction bases not matched to a gene: 8. Germline V gene data show CDR1 as MRHNA and CDR2 as SNTAGT. The CDR3: CASSDSISTSGYNEQFF. In nucleotides, the CDR3 is TGTGCCAGCAGTGACTCGATTAGTACTAGCGGATACAATGAGCAGTTCTTC.

The chain employs TRBV10-2 and TRBJ1-4; D ambiguous. The V gene's germline CDR1 is WSHSY and CDR2 SAAADI. The CDR3 consists of 11 residues. Deletions cut 8 bases from V and 4 bases from J, with 5 bases between. CDR3 loop: CASEFNEKLFF. The CDR3 DNA is TGCGCCAGCGAGTTTAATGAAAAACTGTTTTTT.

The chain is built from TRBV6-1 and TRBJ2-7; TRBD2 matches 14 bases. Trimming took 3 bases from V and 6 from J; bases not matched to a gene: 7. Germline-derived CDR1 and CDR2 are MNHNS and SASEGT. The CDR3 length is 16 residues. The CDR3 protein is CASSERLAGGEGEQYF. CDR3 nucleotides: TGTGCCAGCAGTGAGCGACTAGCGGGAGGGGAGGGCGAGCAGTACTTC.

J is TRBJ2-1 and V is TRBV6-2 or TRBV6-3, with TRBD2 identical over 7 bases. The CDR3 extends over 15 amino acids. CDR1 and CDR2 (germline): MNHEY, SVGEGT. V trimming: 0 bases; J trimming: 4 bases; junction bases outside the gene matches: 3. CDR3 DNA: TGTGCCAGCAGTTACTCGGCGGGAGCTTACAATGAGCAGTTCTTC. As protein: CASSYSAGAYNEQFF.

The V and J genes are TRBV6-6 and TRBJ2-2, with D tentatively TRBD2 (6 bases). The CDR3 extends over 15 amino acids. Germline-derived CDR1 and CDR2 are MNHNY and SVGAGI (reference sequence). The ends were cut back, 1 base at V and 7 bases at J, with 13 bases in the middle. DNA for the CDR3: TGTGCCAGCAGTTACTTCGGGAGTCAAGGCGGGGAGCTGTTTTTT. This gives the protein CASSYFGSQGGELFF.

The V and J genes are TRBV5-1 and TRBJ1-2, with 7 nucleotides matching TRBD1. CDR1 SGHRS and CDR2 YFSETQ come from the germline V gene. V lost 3 bases and J lost 0; bases outside the gene matches: 5. CDR3 length: 15 amino acids. CDR3 bases: TGCGCCAGCAGCTCCGGGACAGTCCCTAACTATGGCTACACCTTC. Translation gives CASSSGTVPNYGYTF.

The gene calls are TRBV19 and TRBJ1-6; 9 bases fit TRBD1. V lost 5 bases, J lost 7 bases, and 9 bases stayed unmatched. CDR3 length equals 16 residues. Germline-derived CDR1 and CDR2 are LNHDA and SQIVND (reference sequence). As DNA, the CDR3 is TGTGCCAGTAGTCCAATGGGACAGGGAGACAATTCACCCCTCCACTTT. Its protein product is CASSPMGQGDNSPLHF.

The J gene is TRBJ1-2, the V gene TRBV3-1 (or the pseudogene TRBV3-2); D gene ambiguous. CDR1 is LGHDT and CDR2 is YNNKEL in the germline V gene (reference sequence). The length of the CDR3 is 13 residues. Trimming shortened V by 8 bases and J by 3 bases, and 13 bases separated the two germline ends. CDR3 nucleotide sequence: TGTGCCAGCCGGCTTGGGAGTGACTATGGCTACACCTTC. Translating gives CASRLGSDYGYTF.

This clone was seen only once. The rearrangement uses TRBV7-9 and TRBJ2-1, with 9 positions matching TRBD2. This CDR3 is 14 amino acids long. Germline V gene lookup returns CDR1 SEHNR and CDR2 FQNEAQ (reference sequence). Losses at the gene ends were 11 bases for V and 4 bases for J; bases not matched to a gene: 9. The CDR3 sequence: CAGLPSGMYNEQFF. For the CDR3, the DNA is TGTGCCGGACTTCCTAGCGGGATGTACAATGAGCAGTTCTTC.

This chain connects TRBV3-1 (or the pseudogene TRBV3-2) to TRBJ2-6, with 8 bases aligning to TRBD1. The CDR3 length is 15 residues. Per the germline V gene, CDR1 is LGHDT and CDR2 is YNNKEL (reference sequence). The V gene end was trimmed by 4 bases and the J gene end by 2 bases; junction bases not matched to a gene: 1. DNA of the CDR3: TGTGCCAGCAGCCCACAGGGGGCTGGGGCCAACGTCCTGACTTTC. This encodes CASSPQGAGANVLTF.

The chain carries TRBV3-1 (or the pseudogene TRBV3-2) and TRBJ2-2; the match to TRBD2 covers 9 bases. Trimming at V came to 4 bases and at J to 1 base, leaving 4 bases not matched to a gene. Germline V gene data show CDR1 as LGHDT and CDR2 as YNNKEL (reference sequence). This CDR3 has 16 amino acids. CDR3 residues: CASSPMTSGNTGELFF. CDR3 nucleotides: TGTGCCAGCAGCCCGATGACTAGCGGGAACACCGGGGAGCTGTTTTTT.

The V and J genes are TRBV27 and TRBJ1-6; 10 bases agree with TRBD1. In germline, CDR1 is MNHEY, CDR2 SMNVEV (reference sequence). V lost 3 bases to trimming and J lost 13 bases; unmatched junction nucleotides: 9. CDR3 size: 15 residues. Written as DNA, the CDR3 is TGTGCCAGCAGTTTTTTGGGACAGGGGACCTCCCCCCTCCACTTT. As protein: CASSFLGQGTSPLHF.

The rearrangement joins TRBV19 to TRBJ1-2; TRBD1 might be the D (6 bases). The CDR3 totals 14 residues. V was pared by 3 bases and J by 2 bases, with 10 bases between. Per germline, CDR1 LNHDA and CDR2 SQIVND (reference sequence). The DNA of the CDR3 is TGTGCCAGTAGTATTACAGGGCTCAACTATGGCTACACCTTC. Translation: CASSITGLNYGYTF.

This chain joins TRBV4-1 and TRBJ2-6, with D possibly TRBD1 on 6 matching bases. Trimming took 3 bases from V and 1 from J, leaving 7 bases between them. The V gene's germline CDR1 is MGHRA and CDR2 YSYEKL. The CDR3 has 15 amino acids. CDR3 DNA sequence: TGCGCCAGCAGCCACACAGGGTCTGGGGCCAACGTCCTGACTTTC. Its protein product is CASSHTGSGANVLTF.